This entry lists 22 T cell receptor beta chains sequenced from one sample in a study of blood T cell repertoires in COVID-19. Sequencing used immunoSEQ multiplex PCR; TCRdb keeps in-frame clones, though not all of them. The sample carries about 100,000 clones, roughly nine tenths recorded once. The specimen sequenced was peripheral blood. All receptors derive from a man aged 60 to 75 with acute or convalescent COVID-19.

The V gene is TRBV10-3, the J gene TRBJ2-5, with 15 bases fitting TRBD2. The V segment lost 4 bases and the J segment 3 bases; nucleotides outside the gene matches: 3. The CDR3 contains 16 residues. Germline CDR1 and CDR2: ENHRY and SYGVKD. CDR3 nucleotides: TGTGCCATCAGTGCGGGACTAGCGGGGGGAGAAGAGACCCAGTACTTC. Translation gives CAISAGLAGGEETQYF.

The DNA of the CDR3 is TGCGCCAGCAGCTTGTTTGCAGGGGCAATCTTAAACAATGAGCAGTTCTTC. This translates into CASSLFAGAILNNEQFF. The V gene is TRBV5-1, the J gene TRBJ2-1; the D gene is possibly TRBD1 (6 bases). V dropped 1 base and J dropped 5 bases, with 19 bases sitting between them. The CDR3 runs 17 residues. The V gene's germline CDR1 is SGHRS and CDR2 YFSETQ.

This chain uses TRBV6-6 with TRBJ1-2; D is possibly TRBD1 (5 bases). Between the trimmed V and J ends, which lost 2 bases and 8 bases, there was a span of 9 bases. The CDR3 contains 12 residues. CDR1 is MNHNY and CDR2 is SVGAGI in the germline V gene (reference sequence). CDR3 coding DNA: TGTGCCAGCAGTTACGGGGGGAGAGGCTACACCTTC. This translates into CASSYGGRGYTF.

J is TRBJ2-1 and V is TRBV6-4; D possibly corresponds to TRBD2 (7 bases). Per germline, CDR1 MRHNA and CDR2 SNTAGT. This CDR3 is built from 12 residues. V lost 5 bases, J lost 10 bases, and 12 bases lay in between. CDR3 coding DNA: TGTGCCAGCAGTCCCCGGGGGGCGGAGCAGTTCTTC. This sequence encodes CASSPRGAEQFF.

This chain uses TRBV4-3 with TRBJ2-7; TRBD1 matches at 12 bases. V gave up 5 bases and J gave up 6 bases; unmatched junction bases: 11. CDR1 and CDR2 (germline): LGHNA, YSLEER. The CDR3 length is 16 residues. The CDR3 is CASSAYGTGGPGEQYF. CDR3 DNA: TGCGCCAGCAGCGCGTACGGGACAGGGGGCCCTGGCGAGCAGTACTTC.

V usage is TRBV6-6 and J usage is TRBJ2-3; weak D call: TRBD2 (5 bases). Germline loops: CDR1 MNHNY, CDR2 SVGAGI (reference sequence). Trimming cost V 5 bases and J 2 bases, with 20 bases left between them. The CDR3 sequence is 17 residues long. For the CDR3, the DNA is TGTGCCAGCAGTCGAAGCGGACTCGCCCCTTACACAGATACGCAGTATTTT. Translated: CASSRSGLAPYTDTQYF.

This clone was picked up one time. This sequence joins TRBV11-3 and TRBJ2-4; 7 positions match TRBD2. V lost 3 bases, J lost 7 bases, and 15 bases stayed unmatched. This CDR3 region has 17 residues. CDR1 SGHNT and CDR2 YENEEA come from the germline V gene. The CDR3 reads CASSLVDGGRGVNIQYF. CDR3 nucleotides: TGTGCCAGCAGCTTGGTAGATGGCGGGAGAGGGGTTAACATTCAGTACTTC. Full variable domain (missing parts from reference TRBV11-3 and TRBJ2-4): EAGVVQSPRYKIIEKKQPVAFWCNPISGHNTLYWYLQNLGQGPELLIRYENEEAVDDSQLPKDRFSAERLKGVDSTLKIQPAELGDSAVYLCASSLVDGGRGVNIQYFGAGTRLSVL.

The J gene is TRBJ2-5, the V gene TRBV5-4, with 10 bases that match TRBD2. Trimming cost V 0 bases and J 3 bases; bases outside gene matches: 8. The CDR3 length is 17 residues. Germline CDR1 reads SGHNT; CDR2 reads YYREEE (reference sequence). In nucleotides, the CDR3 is TGTGCCAGCAGCTTGGGTGGAGCAGCGGGAGGGAAAGAGACCCAGTACTTC. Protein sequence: CASSLGGAAGGKETQYF.

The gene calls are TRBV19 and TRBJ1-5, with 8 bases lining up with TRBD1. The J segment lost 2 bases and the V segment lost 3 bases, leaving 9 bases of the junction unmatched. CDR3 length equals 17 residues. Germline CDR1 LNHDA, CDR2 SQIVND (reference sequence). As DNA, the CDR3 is TGTGCCAGTAGTATCCCGGACAGGGTTGTTGGCAATCAGCCCCAGCATTTT. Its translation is CASSIPDRVVGNQPQHF.

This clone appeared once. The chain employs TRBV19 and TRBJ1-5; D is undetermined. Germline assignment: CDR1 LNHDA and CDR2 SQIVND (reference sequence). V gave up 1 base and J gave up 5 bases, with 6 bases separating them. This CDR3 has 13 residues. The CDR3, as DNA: TGTGCCAGTAGTATAGTCTCCCATCAGCCCCAGCATTTT. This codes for CASSIVSHQPQHF.

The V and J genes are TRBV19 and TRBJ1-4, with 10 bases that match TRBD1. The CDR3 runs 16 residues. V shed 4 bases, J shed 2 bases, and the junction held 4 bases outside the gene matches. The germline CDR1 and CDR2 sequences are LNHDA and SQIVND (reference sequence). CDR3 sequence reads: CASSRQGAMTNEKLFF. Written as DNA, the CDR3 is TGTGCCAGTAGTAGACAGGGGGCAATGACTAATGAAAAACTGTTTTTT.

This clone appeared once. The CDR3 DNA reads TGTGCCAGCAGCGGCGGACTAGCGGGAGAACGCCCGTACTTC. Its translation: CASSGGLAGERPYF. The rearrangement joins TRBV9 to TRBJ2-7, with TRBD2 matching 13 bases. The CDR3 loop spans 14 amino acids. The germline V gene encodes CDR1 SGDLS and CDR2 YYNGEE. V lost 3 bases, J lost 12 bases, and 9 bases stayed unmatched.

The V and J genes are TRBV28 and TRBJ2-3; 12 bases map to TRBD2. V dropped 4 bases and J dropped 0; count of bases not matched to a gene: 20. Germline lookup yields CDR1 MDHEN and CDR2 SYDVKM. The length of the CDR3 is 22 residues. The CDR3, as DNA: TGTGCCAGCAGTTCCCAAATCGCTACTAGCGGGAGGATAGTAACTAGCACAGATACGCAGTATTTT. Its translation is CASSSQIATSGRIVTSTDTQYF.

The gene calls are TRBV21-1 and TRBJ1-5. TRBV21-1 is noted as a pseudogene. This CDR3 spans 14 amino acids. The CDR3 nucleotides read TGTGCCAGCAGCAGGGGGTGGGGGGATCAGCCCCAGCATTTT. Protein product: CASSRGWGDQPQHF.

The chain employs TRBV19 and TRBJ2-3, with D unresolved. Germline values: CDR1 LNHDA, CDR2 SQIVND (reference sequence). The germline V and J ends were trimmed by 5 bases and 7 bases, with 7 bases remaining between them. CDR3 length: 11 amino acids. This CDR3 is CASSSGNTQYF. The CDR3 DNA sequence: TGTGCCAGTAGTTCGGGTAATACGCAGTATTTT.

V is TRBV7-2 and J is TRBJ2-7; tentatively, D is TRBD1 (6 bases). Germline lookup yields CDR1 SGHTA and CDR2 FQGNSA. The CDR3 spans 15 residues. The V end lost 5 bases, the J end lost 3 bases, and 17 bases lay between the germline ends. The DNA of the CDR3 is TGTGCCAGCAGCCCAACCGGGACATTAGACTACGAGCAGTACTTC. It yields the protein CASSPTGTLDYEQYF.

DNA for the CDR3: TGTGCCAGTAGAGACAGGGGGCAGGATAGCAATCAGCCCCAGCATTTT. Its translation is CASRDRGQDSNQPQHF. This chain connects TRBV19 to TRBJ1-5; 10 bases match TRBD1. The junction had 5 bases not matched to a gene; V was cut back by 6 bases and J by 0 bases. The CDR3 contains 16 residues. The germline gives CDR1 LNHDA, CDR2 SQIVND (reference sequence).

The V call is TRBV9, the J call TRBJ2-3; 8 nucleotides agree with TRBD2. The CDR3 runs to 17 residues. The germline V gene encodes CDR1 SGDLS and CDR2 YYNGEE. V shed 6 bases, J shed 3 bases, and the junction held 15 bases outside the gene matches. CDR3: CASTRTPDSGMTDTQYF. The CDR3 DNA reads TGTGCCAGCACCCGGACCCCAGATAGCGGGATGACAGATACGCAGTATTTT.

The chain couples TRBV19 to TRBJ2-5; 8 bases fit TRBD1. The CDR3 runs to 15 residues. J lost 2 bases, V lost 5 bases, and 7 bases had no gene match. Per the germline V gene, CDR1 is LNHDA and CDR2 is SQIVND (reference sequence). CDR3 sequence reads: CASSVGTGRQETQYF. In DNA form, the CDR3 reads TGTGCCAGTAGTGTTGGGACAGGACGACAAGAGACCCAGTACTTC.

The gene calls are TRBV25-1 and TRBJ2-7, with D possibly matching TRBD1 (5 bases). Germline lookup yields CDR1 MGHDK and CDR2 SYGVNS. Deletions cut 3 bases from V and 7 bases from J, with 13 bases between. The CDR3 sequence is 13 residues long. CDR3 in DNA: TGTGCCAGCAGTGAGCAGGGTTTGTGGGAGCAGTACTTC. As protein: CASSEQGLWEQYF.

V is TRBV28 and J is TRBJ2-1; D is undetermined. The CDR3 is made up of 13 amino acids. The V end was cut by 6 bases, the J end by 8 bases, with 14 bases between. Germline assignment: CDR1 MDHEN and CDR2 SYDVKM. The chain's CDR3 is CASRPFSVHEQFF. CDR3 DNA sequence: TGTGCCAGCAGGCCATTTTCGGTCCATGAGCAGTTCTTC.

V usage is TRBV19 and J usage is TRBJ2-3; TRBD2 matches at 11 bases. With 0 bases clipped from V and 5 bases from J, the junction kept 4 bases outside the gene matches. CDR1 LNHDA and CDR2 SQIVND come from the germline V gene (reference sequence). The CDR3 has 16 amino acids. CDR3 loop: CASSIDTSGSLDTQYF. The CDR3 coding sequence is TGTGCCAGTAGTATAGACACTAGCGGGAGTTTAGATACGCAGTATTTT.